This T cell receptor beta chain was identified during a study of somatic mutations in cytotoxic T cells in rheumatoid arthritis. Study as a whole: Blood (about 31 ml EDTA) from each patient was taken right after diagnosis, before any treatment. Several of the V beta antibody-stained T-cell populations were flow-sorted at nearly 100% purity; V beta1+ cells were among them and were sequenced for TCRB.

Overall study results and limits: Neither rheumatoid arthritis patients nor age-matched healthy controls had significantly different CD8+ T-cell clonality from the other group.

Original handling: Published virus-specific TCRB sequences found rare matches among patient CD8+ clones larger than 1%. The repertoire was sequenced with immunoSEQ multiplex PCR; TCRdb's copy has only in-frame clones and lacks some. That table gives V, J and clone size, and the DNA gave D and trimming. The sample shows approximately 14,000 clones, approximately 69% of them seen only once. The CDR3 totals 13 residues. The germline V gene encodes CDR1 PRHDT and CDR2 FYEKMQ (reference sequence). With respect to this clone: What it binds is not known. Germline is not matched at one junction end, which may reflect a read error.

The sequenced sample was CD8+ T cells sorted from blood. The source is an adult with rheumatoid arthritis. This rearrangement joins TRBV13 to TRBJ2-7; no reliable D call. The CDR3 sequence is CASSIGPLGEQYF. The CDR3, as DNA: TGTGCCAGCAGCATAGGACCCTTGGGCGAGCAGTACTTC.